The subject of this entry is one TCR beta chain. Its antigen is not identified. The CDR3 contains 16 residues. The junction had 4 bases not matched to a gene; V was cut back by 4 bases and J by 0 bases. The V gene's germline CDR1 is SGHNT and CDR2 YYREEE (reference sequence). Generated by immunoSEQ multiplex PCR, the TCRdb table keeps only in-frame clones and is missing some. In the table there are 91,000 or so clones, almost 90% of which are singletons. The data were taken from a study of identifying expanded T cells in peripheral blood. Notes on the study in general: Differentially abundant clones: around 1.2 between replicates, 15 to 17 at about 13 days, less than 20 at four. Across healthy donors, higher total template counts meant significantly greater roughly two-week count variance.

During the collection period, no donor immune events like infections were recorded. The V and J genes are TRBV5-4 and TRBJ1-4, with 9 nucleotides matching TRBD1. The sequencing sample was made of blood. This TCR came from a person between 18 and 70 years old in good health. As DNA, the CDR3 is TGTGCCAGCAGCCAGGGACAGGGCGCAACTAATGAAAAACTGTTTTTT. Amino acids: CASSQGQGATNEKLFF.